One and the same sample provided the 8 T cell receptor beta chains below, sequenced in a study of blood T cell repertoires in COVID-19. Profiling relied on immunoSEQ multiplex PCR, and the TCRdb table lists in-frame clones only, not all of them. The table includes under 15,000 clones, roughly 80% detected once. What was sequenced was peripheral blood. These receptors all come from a man aged 40-49 years with active or convalescent COVID-19.

This clone was seen more than once but under ten times. This rearrangement joins TRBV21-1 to TRBJ1-5; no check of the table's D call, TRBD1, against the DNA was made. TRBV21-1 is labeled a pseudogene. The CDR3 spans 17 residues. The CDR3 here is CASSNYSWDREFQPQHF. The CDR3, as DNA: TGTGCCAGCAGCAATTATTCGTGGGACAGGGAATTCCAGCCCCAGCATTTT.

The chain has TRBV19 and TRBJ2-1, with D possibly TRBD1 on 6 matching bases. The ends were cut back, 10 bases at V and 8 bases at J, with 15 bases in the middle. This CDR3 spans 12 amino acids. Looked up from germline, CDR1 is LNHDA and CDR2 is SQIVND (reference sequence). This CDR3 reads CATSPQGYEQFF. For the CDR3, the DNA is TGTGCCACCAGCCCCCAGGGGTATGAGCAGTTCTTC. Based on the CDR3 plus reference TRBV19 and TRBJ2-1, the full variable domain is DGGITQSPKYLFRKEGQNVTLSCEQNLNHDAMYWYRQDPGQGLRLIYYSQIVNDFQKGDIAEGYSVSREKKESFPLTVTSAQKNPTAFYLCATSPQGYEQFFGPGTRLTVL.

The chain joins TRBV6-5 to TRBJ1-2, with 8 bases that match TRBD1. In germline, CDR1 is MNHEY, CDR2 SVGAGI. This CDR3 spans 14 amino acids. Trimming cost V 5 bases and J 4 bases; bases outside gene matches: 6. The CDR3 is CASSRDRPTYGYTF. The CDR3 DNA reads TGTGCCAGCAGTCGGGACAGGCCTACCTATGGCTACACCTTC.

This clone was seen just once. This chain connects TRBV6-2 or TRBV6-3 to TRBJ2-5, with 12 bases lining up with TRBD2. This CDR3 has 16 amino acids. CDR1 MNHEY and CDR2 SVGEGT come from the germline V gene. J was trimmed by 2 bases and V by 5 bases; bases with no gene match: 6. The CDR3 DNA reads as TGTGCCAGCAGTCGCGGGACTAGCGGGCGGCAAGAGACCCAGTACTTC. Protein product: CASSRGTSGRQETQYF.

This sequence joins TRBV5-1 and TRBJ2-7; no definite D call. CDR1 and CDR2 (germline): SGHRS, YFSETQ. V was clipped by 1 base and J by 6 bases, with 5 bases between them. The CDR3 totals 11 residues. The CDR3 sequence: CASSLNGEQYF. CDR3 sequence (DNA): TGCGCCAGCAGCTTGAACGGCGAGCAGTACTTC.

This clone has just a few counts. V gene TRBV15 combines with J gene TRBJ2-3; TRBD1 is a possible D gene (5 bases). Trimming took off 0 bases at V and 6 bases at J, with 10 bases between the two ends. In germline, CDR1 is LNHNV, CDR2 YYDKDF (reference sequence). The CDR3 contains 14 residues. In DNA, the CDR3 is TGTGCCACCAGCAGAGACAGGGTTGACGATACGCAGTATTTT. This encodes CATSRDRVDDTQYF.

The chain has TRBV24-1 and TRBJ1-5; D not certain. The CDR3 length is 16 residues. Germline V gene data show CDR1 as KGHDR and CDR2 as SFDVKD. V lost 2 bases to trimming and J lost 6 bases, with 16 bases between them. The CDR3 loop reads CATSDSNLGVGQPQHF. The CDR3 region has the DNA TGTGCCACCAGTGATTCCAACCTCGGGGTCGGTCAGCCCCAGCATTTT.

The sample holds one count of this clone. The chain is built from TRBV6-1 and TRBJ2-7; TRBD2 aligns across 8 bases. Germline loops: CDR1 MNHNS, CDR2 SASEGT. V shed 4 bases, J shed 1 base, and the junction held 12 bases outside the gene matches. The CDR3 spans 17 residues. The CDR3 protein is CASSADRGASGSYEQYF. DNA of the CDR3: TGTGCCAGCAGTGCCGATAGGGGAGCTAGCGGGTCCTACGAGCAGTACTTC.